Listed below are T cell receptor beta chains from one sample, sequenced in a study of beta chain features in type 1 diabetes. Profiling relied on immunoSEQ multiplex PCR, and the TCRdb table lists in-frame clones only, not all of them. The data hold approximately 60,000 clones, with approximately 59% observed a single time. The sample consisted of Tregs from blood. The receptors were gathered from a woman aged 18-29 years in good health. Each CDR3 is given without its conserved first and last residue. The order of the fields is CDR3 length, V gene, J gene, CDR3 protein.

>14|TRBV7-2|TRBJ2-3
ASSLGLAGGTDTQY
>10|TRBV6-1|TRBJ2-7
ASRRGQYEQY
>11|TRBV6-5|TRBJ1-1
ASRDRANTEAF
>12|TRBV29-1|TRBJ1-1
SVELGGPGTEAF
>12|TRBV10-3|TRBJ2-5
AISESRTQETQY
>15|TRBV18|TRBJ1-3
ASSLNGQASSGNTIY
>9|TRBV20-1|TRBJ2-5
SAPSTETQY
>14|TRBV10-3|TRBJ2-3
AISDPLREGTDTQY
>15|TRBV7-7|TRBJ2-2
ASSLNLDRANTGELF
>13|TRBV7-9|TRBJ1-6
ASSSRTGYNSPLH
>11|TRBV7-9|TRBJ1-5
ASSSLGNQPQH
>15|TRBV30|TRBJ1-6
AWSVLGQGADNSPLH
>12|TRBV19|TRBJ2-6
ASARGTGANVLT
>11|TRBV2|TRBJ1-2
AGRGLINYGYT
>14|TRBV6-1|TRBJ1-3
ASSEGSRGSGNTIY
>12|TRBV9|TRBJ2-7
ASSTGQGSYEQY
>16|TRBV5-1|TRBJ2-5
ASSRGPSTPIEQETQY
>11|TRBV5-1|TRBJ2-5
ASSLTGRETQY
>12|TRBV4-3|TRBJ1-2
ASSQTSLEGGYT
>12|TRBV6-6|TRBJ1-1
AAQRGQMNTEAF
>11|TRBV6-1|TRBJ1-5
ASSRHGNQPQH
>12|TRBV28|TRBJ1-1
ASSRTGMNTEAF
>9|TRBV6-1|TRBJ1-1
ASRTTGGAF
>13|TRBV6-1|TRBJ2-3
ASRGDRGRADTQY
>13|TRBV18|TRBJ2-7
ASSPGGIRAYEQY
>13|TRBV11-2|TRBJ1-1
ASSSRQGASTEAF
>14|TRBV7-2|TRBJ1-1
ASSLGPGTGNTEAF
>11|TRBV19|TRBJ2-5
ASSIRVYETQY
>11|TRBV29-1|TRBJ2-7
SVIGGRAYEQY
>15|TRBV4-2|TRBJ2-2
ASSLLFSGKNTGELF
>13|TRBV6-5|TRBJ2-7
ASSYRLAGVYEQY
>14|TRBV18|TRBJ1-1
ASSLGQGIANTEAF
>11|TRBV5-1|TRBJ2-3
ASSPPGADTQY
>14|TRBV19|TRBJ1-6
ASRTGGGWRNSPLH
>12|TRBV6-6|.
ASRDPSGAYEQY
>10|TRBV29-1|TRBJ1-2
SVEGQDYGYT
>13|TRBV5-1|TRBJ2-1
ASSSPGGSYNEQF
>13|TRBV18|TRBJ2-7
ASSPLTGKATEQY
>12|TRBV11-2|TRBJ2-3
ASSLWGGSDTQY
>13|TRBV5-1|TRBJ1-5
ASSTGQGGNQPQH
>14|TRBV7-9|TRBJ2-5
ASSLEAGLGLETQY
>13|TRBV19|TRBJ2-2
ASRPGQGVTGELF
>12|TRBV7-9|TRBJ2-7
ASSSSGASYEQY
>13|TRBV5-1|TRBJ1-2
ASSRGAGDSYGYT
>11|TRBV11-2|TRBJ2-5
ASSFGGRETQY
>10|TRBV7-3|TRBJ2-1
ASSPSGNEQF
>12|TRBV7-3|TRBJ2-1
ASSLGAGGNEQF